Detailed here is one TCR beta chain. The V end was cut by 4 bases, the J end by 9 bases, with 13 bases between. This CDR3 has 14 amino acids. Germline V gives CDR1 SGHVS, CDR2 FQNEAQ. As handled by the study authors: By means of reference gene primer amplification, nucleated cell counts were estimated. Produced via immunoSEQ multiplex PCR; TCRdb's table is partial and in-frame only. The V and J calls and clone size are taken from that table; D and trimming were inferred from the DNA. The sample contains about 320,000 clones, around 90% of which appear only once. Participant age was roughly 18 to 90 years, and participants resided in roughly 24 US areas. Self-reported history from a screening survey and questionnaire set each donor's cohort. In Cohort 3, a recovered donor had either two negative PCRs, clearance, or symptom resolution. This record comes from a study of blood T cell repertoires in COVID-19.

The clonotype originates from a man between 60 and 75 years old who had recovered from COVID-19. J is TRBJ1-6 and V is TRBV7-8, with D perhaps matching TRBD1 (6 bases). The sequenced sample was PBMCs or T cells enriched from blood (not recorded which). As DNA, the CDR3 is TGTGCCAGCAGCTCGAGGGGGGGTAGTTCACCCCTCCACTTT. Residues: CASSSRGGSSPLHF.